A selection of T cell receptor beta chains follows, all from one sample in a study of T cell repertoires in cytomegalovirus infection. These receptors are not linked to any known antigen. TCRdb re-called the reads through MiXCR, storing one row per CDR3 protein. The data contain fewer than 900,000 distinct CDR3 sequences, 25% to 35% of them seen just once; the ten biggest clones take up around 13%. Specimen: cultured CD8+ T cells from PBMCs, collected from culture after CMV antigen stimulation. The receptors come from a human donor in good health (CMV status not recorded). Some clones in this sample may be carry-over from other donors' samples. The CDR3 runs from the conserved cysteine through the conserved F or W. The order of the fields is clone size, V gene, J gene, D gene, CDR3 protein, CDR3 DNA. A D gene is named only where the DNA matches it firmly. Clone size is not always given. Where it is, it says once, few, many or a class for expanded clones.

>few|TRBV6-5|TRBJ1-1|-
CASIPTLWNTEAFF
TGTGCCAGCATCCCTACGCTTTGGAACACTGAAGCTTTCTTT
>-|TRBV25-1|TRBJ2-2|TRBD2
CASSEYWPSGNTGELFF
TGTGCCAGCAGTGAATATTGGCCTAGCGGTAACACCGGGGAGCTGTTTTTT
>few|TRBV28|TRBJ2-5|-
CASSFPTGQETQYF
TGTGCCAGCAGTTTCCCGACAGGCCAAGAGACCCAGTACTTC
>once|TRBV5-6|TRBJ1-5|-
CASSFGRRQPQHF
TGTGCCAGCAGCTTCGGGCGGCGGCAGCCCCAGCATTTT
>-|TRBV7-6|TRBJ1-5|-
CASSRTGAGDQPQHF
TGTGCCAGCAGCCGGACTGGGGCAGGAGATCAGCCCCAGCATTTT
>many|TRBV7-8|TRBJ1-2|-
CASSRLERVHGYTF
TGTGCCAGCAGCCGACTGGAACGCGTTCATGGCTACACCTTC
>-|TRBV7-9|TRBJ2-1|-
CASNVGFTYNEQFF
TGTGCCAGCAATGTGGGGTTCACCTACAATGAGCAGTTCTTC
>few|TRBV4-3|TRBJ2-1|-
CASRLTEQSSYNEQFF
TGCGCCAGTCGCCTAACGGAGCAAAGCTCCTACAATGAGCAGTTCTTC
>-|TRBV10-2|TRBJ2-7|-
CASTTDYEQYF
TGCGCCAGCACCACAGACTACGAGCAGTACTTC
>few|TRBV6-2/TRBV6-3|TRBJ2-5|-
CASVGTYQETQYF
TGTGCCAGCGTCGGGACGTATCAAGAGACCCAGTACTTC
>-|TRBV27|TRBJ2-7|TRBD1
CASSTRTGGGYEQYF
TGTGCCAGCAGTACACGGACAGGGGGAGGCTACGAGCAGTACTTC
>-|TRBV28|TRBJ1-5|TRBD1
CAGTGQGVQPQHF
TGTGCCGGGACAGGACAGGGGGTTCAGCCCCAGCATTTT
>few|TRBV11-2|TRBJ2-5|TRBD1
CASSLRGLLYQETQYF
TGTGCCAGCAGCTTAAGGGGGCTCCTGTACCAAGAGACCCAGTACTTC
>-|TRBV20-1|TRBJ2-1|-
CSASRPNGPYNEQFF
TGCAGTGCTAGCCGTCCCAACGGTCCCTACAATGAGCAGTTCTTC
>-|TRBV27|TRBJ2-7|-
CASSLSAGNEQYF
TGTGCCAGCAGTTTATCGGCAGGGAACGAGCAGTACTTC
>once|TRBV6-5|TRBJ2-1|-
CASSTGGPSYNEQFF
TGTGCCAGCTCGACGGGGGGCCCCTCCTACAATGAGCAGTTCTTC
>few|TRBV7-9|TRBJ2-1|TRBD1
CASARDSSYNEQFF
TGTGCCAGCGCCAGGGACAGCTCCTACAATGAGCAGTTCTTC
>few|TRBV12-3/TRBV12-4|TRBJ1-2|TRBD1
CASSPLTGGLLFNYGYTF
TGTGCCAGCAGTCCTTTGACAGGGGGCCTACTGTTTAACTATGGCTACACCTTC
>few|TRBV28|TRBJ2-3|-
CASRARAAADTQYF
TGTGCCAGCAGAGCCAGGGCAGCGGCAGATACGCAGTATTTT
>-|TRBV4-1|TRBJ2-7|-
CASSQEDGAYEQYF
TGCGCCAGCAGCCAAGAGGACGGGGCCTACGAGCAGTACTTC
>few|TRBV6-6|TRBJ2-5|TRBD1
CASSGGQYQETQYF
TGTGCCAGCAGTGGGGGACAGTACCAAGAGACCCAGTACTTC
>few|TRBV7-6|TRBJ2-5|TRBD1
CASSQADRGRRRETQYF
TGTGCCAGCAGCCAGGCCGACAGGGGCCGGCGTAGGGAGACCCAGTACTTC
>many|TRBV11-3|TRBJ2-1|-
CASSLRAELYDLSEQFF
TGTGCCAGCAGCTTAAGAGCGGAGTTATACGACCTCAGTGAGCAGTTCTTC
>-|TRBV12-3/TRBV12-4|TRBJ2-2|-
CASIPSLGTNTGELFF
TGTGCCAGCATCCCGTCCCTAGGGACGAACACCGGGGAGCTGTTTTTT
>few|TRBV7-6|TRBJ2-1|TRBD1
CASSLVGTGNEQFF
TGTGCCAGCAGCTTAGTGGGGACAGGTAATGAGCAGTTCTTC
>-|TRBV7-9|TRBJ1-5|TRBD1
CASSYSQGIQPQHF
TGTGCCAGCAGCTATTCACAGGGGATACAGCCCCAGCATTTT
>few|TRBV4-1|TRBJ1-1|-
CASSQERENTEAFF
TGCGCCAGCAGCCAAGAGAGGGAAAACACTGAAGCTTTCTTT
>-|TRBV20-1|TRBJ1-5|-
CSAGAMDRPEAQHF
TGCAGTGCTGGGGCTATGGACAGACCAGAGGCCCAGCATTTT
>-|TRBV3-1|TRBJ2-1|TRBD2
CASSQEILAGVLYNEQFF
TGTGCCAGCAGCCAAGAGATCCTAGCGGGGGTCCTCTACAATGAGCAGTTCTTC
>few|TRBV6-2/TRBV6-3|TRBJ1-1|-
CASSVTSEAFF
TGTGCCAGCAGTGTGACATCTGAAGCTTTCTTT
>many|TRBV7-9|TRBJ1-2|-
CASSHGAGVNYGYTF
TGTGCCAGCAGCCACGGGGCGGGGGTCAACTATGGCTACACCTTC
>few|TRBV7-9|TRBJ2-5|-
CASSFYSQETQYF
TGTGCCAGCAGCTTCTACAGCCAAGAGACCCAGTACTTC
>-|TRBV5-1|TRBJ2-1|-
CASSLETPGSSYNEQFF
TGCGCCAGCAGCTTGGAAACGCCGGGTAGCTCCTACAATGAGCAGTTCTTC
>-|TRBV29-1|TRBJ2-5|TRBD2
CSVGPAGGQGETQYF
TGCAGCGTGGGGCCGGCGGGGGGCCAAGGAGAGACCCAGTACTTC
>-|TRBV6-2/TRBV6-3|TRBJ2-1|TRBD2
CASSDLWTSSFHNEQFF
TGTGCCAGCAGTGATTTATGGACTAGCAGTTTCCACAATGAGCAGTTCTTC
>few|TRBV27|TRBJ1-6|-
CASSSYEQGHNSPLHF
TGTGCCAGCAGTTCCTACGAACAGGGACATAATTCACCCCTCCACTTT
>-|TRBV6-6|TRBJ2-5|-
CASSGRPGQRVGQETQYF
TGTGCCAGCAGTGGGCGTCCCGGACAGCGGGTTGGCCAAGAGACCCAGTACTTC
>-|TRBV7-2|TRBJ2-5|-
CASSVNRVLGKETQYF
TGTGCCAGCAGCGTCAACAGGGTGTTAGGCAAAGAGACCCAGTACTTC
>few|TRBV6-2/TRBV6-3|TRBJ2-4|-
CASSYSTRDIQYF
TGTGCCAGCAGTTACTCGACAAGGGACATTCAGTACTTC
>many|TRBV7-8|TRBJ2-1|-
CASSWADSYNEQFF
TGTGCCAGCAGCTGGGCTGATTCCTACAATGAGCAGTTCTTC
>-|TRBV5-4|TRBJ1-2|-
CASSLELSNYGYTF
TGTGCCAGCAGCTTGGAACTGTCAAACTATGGCTACACCTTC
>-|TRBV7-9|TRBJ2-7|-
CASSRTGSLTYEQYF
TGTGCCAGCAGCCGTACAGGGAGCCTGACCTACGAGCAGTACTTC
>-|TRBV27|TRBJ1-6|TRBD1
CASSRPGQGPNSPLHF
TGTGCCAGCAGTAGGCCGGGACAGGGGCCTAATTCACCCCTCCACTTT
>-|TRBV13|TRBJ1-2|-
CASSSNRRLNYGYTF
TGTGCCAGCAGCTCCAACAGGAGACTTAACTATGGCTACACCTTC
>-|TRBV29-1|TRBJ1-4|-
CSVKDEKLFF
TGCAGCGTTAAGGATGAAAAACTGTTTTTT
>many|TRBV7-2|TRBJ1-1|-
CASSLFSPEAFF
TGTGCCAGCAGCCTCTTTTCACCTGAAGCTTTCTTT
>-|TRBV4-3|TRBJ1-1|-
CASSPLAHRVDTEAFF
TGCGCCAGCAGCCCTCTAGCGCACAGGGTAGACACTGAAGCTTTCTTT
>-|TRBV27|TRBJ2-6|-
CASSLVRSGANVLTF
TGTGCCAGCAGTTTAGTACGCTCTGGGGCCAACGTCCTGACTTTC
>-|TRBV2|TRBJ1-1|-
CASKGPDSLNTEAFF
TGTGCCAGCAAAGGTCCGGACAGTTTGAACACTGAAGCTTTCTTT
>-|TRBV4-3|TRBJ1-3|-
CASSLNPAGNSGNTIYF
TGCGCCAGCAGCCTCAATCCGGCAGGGAACTCTGGAAACACCATATATTTT
>-|TRBV7-9|TRBJ2-1|-
CASSLLINGYNEQFF
TGTGCCAGCAGCTTATTGATAAATGGGTACAATGAGCAGTTCTTC
>-|TRBV15|TRBJ2-5|-
CATSSDGLFQETQYF
TGTGCCACCAGCAGTGATGGTCTTTTTCAAGAGACCCAGTACTTC
>few|TRBV12-3/TRBV12-4|TRBJ2-1|TRBD2
CASRLAGLYNEQFF
TGTGCCAGCAGACTAGCGGGGCTTTACAATGAGCAGTTCTTC
>-|TRBV6-1|TRBJ2-1|TRBD2
CASSEPNRGEGYQFF
TGTGCCAGCAGTGAACCGAACCGGGGGGAAGGCTATCAGTTCTTC
>few|TRBV19|TRBJ1-2|-
CASSMGGGYTF
TGTGCCAGTAGTATGGGTGGCGGCTACACCTTC